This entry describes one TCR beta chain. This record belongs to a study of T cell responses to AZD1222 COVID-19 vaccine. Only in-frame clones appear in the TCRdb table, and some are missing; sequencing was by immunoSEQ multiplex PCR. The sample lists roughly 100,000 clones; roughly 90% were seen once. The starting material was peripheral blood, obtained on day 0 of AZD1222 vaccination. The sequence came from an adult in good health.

In nucleotides, the CDR3 is TGTGCCAGCAGTCCCTGGCGGGGGATTGGCTACAATGAGCAGTTCTTC. The encoded protein is CASSPWRGIGYNEQFF. The chain recombines TRBV27 with TRBJ2-1, with 7 bases that match TRBD2. This CDR3 has 16 residues. Germline values: CDR1 MNHEY, CDR2 SMNVEV (reference sequence). V dropped 5 bases and J dropped 3; count of bases not matched to a gene: 10.